One sample yielded the 18 T cell receptor beta chains listed below, sequenced in a study of blood T cell repertoires in COVID-19. TCRdb keeps only in-frame clones here, not all; method: immunoSEQ multiplex PCR. Altogether 300,000 to 400,000 clones are present, approximately 87% being singletons, with the ten largest covering around 4%. Sequenced material: peripheral blood. The source of these receptors is a woman aged 45 to 65 with active or convalescent COVID-19.

The chain links TRBV25-1 to TRBJ2-7, with D unclear. The CDR3 loop spans 12 amino acids. CDR1 is MGHDK, CDR2 SYGVNS, per germline. V lost 3 bases to trimming and J lost 4 bases, with 7 bases between them. The CDR3 protein is CASSDPLYEQYF. The CDR3 DNA follows: TGTGCCAGCAGTGACCCTTTGTACGAGCAGTACTTC.

A note on this clone: Other nucleotide sequences from this sample produce the same CDR3. The chain combines TRBV5-1 with TRBJ2-7, with D unclear. Trimming removed 1 base at V and 1 base at J, with 9 bases between. The CDR3 is 14 amino acids. Germline assignment: CDR1 SGHRS and CDR2 YFSETQ. The CDR3 region is CASSLRSSSYEQYF. The CDR3 DNA reads as TGCGCCAGCAGCTTGCGTAGCAGTTCCTACGAGCAGTACTTC.

CDR3: CASSQEGRGPYNEQFF. For the CDR3, the DNA is TGCGCCAGCAGCCAAGAAGGGCGGGGGCCTTACAATGAGCAGTTCTTC. This chain uses TRBV4-3 with TRBJ2-1; D possibly corresponds to TRBD2 (7 bases). Germline CDR1 and CDR2: LGHNA and YSLEER. V lost 0 bases and J 4 bases, leaving 13 bases between the germline ends. CDR3 length equals 16 residues.

The V call is TRBV18, the J call TRBJ2-7; D may be TRBD1 (6 bases). The CDR3 consists of 13 residues. The V gene's germline CDR1 is KGHSH and CDR2 LQKENI. V was pared by 8 bases and J by 1 base, with 12 bases between. The CDR3, as DNA: TGTGCCAGCACGGACAGTCCTTCCTACGAGCAGTACTTC. Its protein product is CASTDSPSYEQYF.

The chain couples TRBV19 to TRBJ1-6, with unresolved D. The V gene lost 6 bases and the J gene lost 4 bases, with 13 bases spanning the gap. CDR3 size: 15 residues. The V gene's germline CDR1 is LNHDA and CDR2 SQIVND (reference sequence). The CDR3 nucleotides read TGTGCCAGTAGGGGCCCCAGGAGGTATAATTCACCCCTCCACTTT. It is translated as CASRGPRRYNSPLHF.

This clone has just one count. The chain joins TRBV14 to TRBJ2-5; no definite D call. Germline loops: CDR1 SGHDN, CDR2 FVKESK. The CDR3 length is 12 residues. Trimming cost V 4 bases and J 5 bases, with 8 bases left between them. CDR3 DNA sequence: TGTGCCAGCAGCCTATCAGTGGAGACCCAGTACTTC. As protein: CASSLSVETQYF.

The V and J genes are TRBV5-4 and TRBJ2-7; perhaps TRBD2 as D (6 bases). CDR1 is SGHNT, CDR2 YYREEE, per germline (reference sequence). Trimming pared 3 bases from V and 3 bases from J, leaving 16 bases between. This CDR3 contains 15 residues. The CDR3 protein is CASSWDPGTGYEQYF. The DNA of the CDR3 is TGTGCCAGCAGCTGGGACCCCGGGACTGGCTACGAGCAGTACTTC.

The chain joins TRBV15 to TRBJ1-2, with TRBD1 identical over 7 bases. This CDR3 comprises 14 residues. The V gene end was trimmed by 3 bases and the J gene end by 4 bases; junction bases not matched to a gene: 5. The germline gives CDR1 LNHNV, CDR2 YYDKDF (reference sequence). The CDR3 coding sequence is TGTGCCACCAGCAGGTTGACAGGGACCTATGGCTACACCTTC. This codes for CATSRLTGTYGYTF.

V is TRBV7-8 and J is TRBJ2-3; D perhaps matches TRBD1 (6 bases). Germline V lookup: CDR1 SGHVS, CDR2 FQNEAQ. The CDR3 spans 15 residues. V shed 3 bases and J shed 3 bases, with 13 bases lying between them. In DNA, the CDR3 is TGTGCCAGCAGCTTCCTGATCGGACAGACAGATACGCAGTATTTT. It yields the protein CASSFLIGQTDTQYF.

This chain links TRBV4-1 with TRBJ2-7; 7 positions match TRBD1. Germline loops: CDR1 MGHRA, CDR2 YSYEKL. The length of the CDR3 is 14 residues. With 4 bases clipped from V and 6 bases from J, the junction kept 9 bases outside the gene matches. CDR3 sequence reads: CASSPSQQGSEQYF. In DNA form, the CDR3 reads TGCGCCAGCAGCCCCAGTCAACAGGGGAGCGAGCAGTACTTC.

CDR3 loop: CSVPRAGEETQYF. In DNA form, the CDR3 reads TGCAGCGTGCCTAGGGCGGGGGAAGAGACCCAGTACTTC. This sequence joins TRBV29-1 and TRBJ2-5, with TRBD2 matching over 7 bases. The CDR3 consists of 13 residues. J was trimmed by 3 bases and V by 6 bases; bases with no gene match: 7. Germline CDR1 SQVTM, CDR2 ANQGSEA.

The V call is TRBV6-1, the J call TRBJ1-1, with 7 bases that match TRBD1. Germline CDR1 is MNHNS and CDR2 is SASEGT. CDR3 length: 18 residues. The trim removed 1 base at V and 0 bases at J, leaving 11 bases unmatched. The CDR3 sequence is CASSEERTGAPMNTEAFF. CDR3 bases: TGTGCCAGCAGTGAAGAGCGAACAGGGGCCCCCATGAACACTGAAGCTTTCTTT.

The genes are TRBV3-1 (or the pseudogene TRBV3-2) and TRBJ2-5, with D perhaps matching TRBD1 (5 bases). The CDR3 totals 13 residues. Trimming removed 4 bases at V and 0 bases at J, with 6 bases between. Germline CDR1 LGHDT, CDR2 YNNKEL (reference sequence). DNA for the CDR3: TGTGCCAGCAGCCCGACAGACCAAGAGACCCAGTACTTC. It yields the protein CASSPTDQETQYF.

The chain joins TRBV5-8 to TRBJ1-2; TRBD1 is a possible D gene (6 bases). CDR1 SGHTS and CDR2 YDEGEE come from the germline V gene. The CDR3 contains 15 residues. The V and J ends lost 5 bases and 3 bases respectively, with 17 bases between them. CDR3 bases: TGTGCCAGCAGTATAGGACAGCGGACCTACTATGGCTACACCTTC. This translates into CASSIGQRTYYGYTF.

This clone has only one observation. The V and J genes are TRBV7-3 and TRBJ2-3; 9 nucleotides align to TRBD2. CDR3 length: 14 residues. Germline V gives CDR1 SGHTA, CDR2 FQGTGA. The junction had 5 bases not matched to a gene; V was cut back by 8 bases and J by 2 bases. In nucleotides, the CDR3 is TGTGCCAGCGCTAGCGGGATAGTCACAGATACGCAGTATTTT. Translating it yields CASASGIVTDTQYF.

The CDR3 DNA reads TGTGCCAGCAGCCCGACTGCGCGGGGAAGGGACGGCAATGAGCAGTTCTTC. Its protein product is CASSPTARGRDGNEQFF. The V call is TRBV7-9, the J call TRBJ2-1, with D possibly being TRBD2 (6 bases). Looked up from germline, CDR1 is SEHNR and CDR2 is FQNEAQ (reference sequence). The V and J ends lost 5 bases and 6 bases respectively, with 23 bases between them. The CDR3 totals 17 residues. Together with reference TRBV7-9 and TRBJ2-1, the CDR3 gives the full variable domain: DTGVSQNPRHKITKRGQNVTFRCDPISEHNRLYWYRQTLGQGPEFLTYFQNEAQLEKSRLLSDRFSAERPKGSFSTLEIQRTEQGDSAMYLCASSPTARGRDGNEQFFGPGTRLTVL.

This chain connects TRBV15 to TRBJ1-5; D is perhaps TRBD1 (5 bases). The CDR3 spans 14 residues. Germline CDR1 is LNHNV and CDR2 is YYDKDF (reference sequence). V lost 3 bases to trimming and J lost 10 bases, with 16 bases between them. The CDR3 coding sequence is TGTGCCACCAGCAGTTACAGGTTTGGACAACCCCAGCATTTT. Translation: CATSSYRFGQPQHF.

This chain links TRBV7-2 with TRBJ1-3; 11 nucleotides match TRBD1. The CDR3 is 19 amino acids. With V trimmed by 0 bases and J by 1 base, 8 bases remained unmatched. In germline, CDR1 is SGHTA, CDR2 FQGNSA. The CDR3 is CASSLARGQGALSGNTIYF. CDR3 sequence (DNA): TGTGCCAGCAGCTTAGCCCGAGGACAGGGGGCCCTATCTGGAAACACCATATATTTT.